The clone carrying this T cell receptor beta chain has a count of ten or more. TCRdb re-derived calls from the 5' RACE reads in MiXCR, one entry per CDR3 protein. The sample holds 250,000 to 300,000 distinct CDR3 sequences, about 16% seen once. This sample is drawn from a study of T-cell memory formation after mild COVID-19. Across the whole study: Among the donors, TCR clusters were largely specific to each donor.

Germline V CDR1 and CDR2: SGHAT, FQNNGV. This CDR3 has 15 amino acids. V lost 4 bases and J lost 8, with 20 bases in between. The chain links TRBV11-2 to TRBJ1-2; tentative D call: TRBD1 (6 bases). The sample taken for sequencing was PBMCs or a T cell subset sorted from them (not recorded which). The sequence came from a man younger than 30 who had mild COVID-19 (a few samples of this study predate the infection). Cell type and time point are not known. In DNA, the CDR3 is TGTGCCAGCAGCTCAGGCCCGGGGGGCCTTAGAGGCTACACCTTC. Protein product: CASSSGPGGLRGYTF.